This is a list of T cell receptor beta chains from one sample in a study of CD8+CD57+ T cells in acquired aplastic anemia. MiXCR, applied by TCRdb to the reads, yields one record per CDR3 protein. This sample yields about 200,000 distinct CDR3 sequences, of which roughly 45% are seen a single time; around 20% belongs to the top ten. Sequencing was carried out using sorted CD4+, CD8+, or CD8+CD57+ T cells (not recorded which) from PBMCs. These receptors all come from a human donor with aplastic anemia. Each CDR3 is given with its conserved first and last residue. D genes are given only for firm matches. Expanded clones get a size class; other rows say once, few or many, or leave the size out.

d_call	v_call	j_call	clone_size	cdr3_aa	cdr3_nt
NA	TRBV15	TRBJ1-3	many	CATSRDSRGVQGNTIYF	TGTGCCACCAGCAGAGATAGTCGGGGGGTGCAAGGAAACACCATATATTTT
TRBD1	TRBV9	TRBJ2-4	few	CASGPRQGDIQYF	TGTGCCAGCGGACCACGACAGGGGGACATTCAGTACTTC
NA	TRBV2	TRBJ2-2	many	CASTAGLITNTGELFF	TGTGCCAGCACAGCAGGGCTAATTACGAACACCGGGGAGCTGTTTTTT
TRBD1	TRBV20-1	TRBJ1-1	few	CSAKIVDRDTEAFF	TGCAGTGCCAAAATTGTAGACAGGGACACTGAAGCTTTCTTT
NA	TRBV12-3/TRBV12-4	TRBJ1-2	many	CASSLMERFGYTF	TGTGCCAGCAGTCTCATGGAGAGGTTTGGCTACACCTTC
NA	TRBV20-1	TRBJ1-2	NA	CSARQGRDGYTF	TGCAGTGCTAGACAGGGGCGTGATGGCTACACCTTC
NA	TRBV20-1	TRBJ1-6	NA	CSARPQNDPTYNSPLHF	TGCAGTGCTAGACCTCAGAACGACCCGACCTATAATTCACCCCTCCACTTT
NA	TRBV6-1	TRBJ1-1	NA	CTSSEQGTYNTEAFF	TGTACCAGCAGTGAACAAGGCACCTACAACACTGAAGCTTTCTTT
NA	TRBV18	TRBJ2-1	NA	CASSSGHKEVNEQFF	TGTGCCAGCTCATCGGGACACAAGGAGGTCAATGAGCAGTTCTTC
NA	TRBV2	TRBJ1-2	NA	CASGTNYGYTF	TGTGCCAGCGGAACAAACTATGGCTACACCTTC
NA	TRBV9	TRBJ2-2	many	CASSVAYLNTGELFF	TGTGCCAGCAGCGTGGCCTACCTTAACACCGGGGAGCTGTTTTTT
NA	TRBV12-3/TRBV12-4	TRBJ2-7	NA	CASKAADSYEQYF	TGTGCCAGCAAAGCGGCGGACTCCTACGAGCAGTACTTC
TRBD2	TRBV2	TRBJ2-5	NA	CASSRTVAGEQETQYF	TGTGCCAGCAGTCGCACCGTGGCGGGGGAACAAGAGACCCAGTACTTC
NA	TRBV24-1	TRBJ2-1	NA	CATSEGGRYNEQFF	TGTGCCACCAGTGAAGGGGGACGGTACAATGAGCAGTTCTTC
NA	TRBV19	TRBJ2-6	NA	CASRPQGANVLTF	TGTGCCAGTAGACCACAGGGGGCCAACGTCCTGACTTTC
TRBD2	TRBV7-7	TRBJ2-1	NA	CASSLGLVNEQFF	TGTGCCAGCAGCTTGGGACTAGTGAATGAGCAGTTCTTC
NA	TRBV7-9	TRBJ2-7	once	CASSLLVGSEQYF	TGTGCCAGCAGCTTATTGGTGGGGAGTGAGCAGTACTTC
NA	TRBV5-1	TRBJ2-5	many	CASRYQETQYF	TGCGCCAGCAGGTACCAAGAGACCCAGTACTTC
TRBD2	TRBV9	TRBJ2-1	once	CASSVADRASGPQSPFF	TGTGCCAGCAGCGTAGCGGATAGGGCTAGCGGACCCCAAAGTCCGTTCTTC
TRBD2	TRBV10-3	TRBJ2-3	NA	CAISGLAGRDTQYF	TGTGCCATCTCAGGACTAGCGGGACGGGATACGCAGTATTTT
NA	TRBV10-1	TRBJ2-2	many	CASSGGTANTGELFF	TGCGCCAGCAGTGGCGGGACAGCGAACACCGGGGAGCTGTTTTTT
TRBD1	TRBV20-1	TRBJ1-6	many	CSAKEDRNSPLHF	TGCAGTGCTAAGGAGGACAGGAATTCACCCCTCCACTTT